Sequencing of this TCR beta chain was carried out in a study of blood T cells in healthy people across ages. Study conclusions and caveats: Both higher diversity and more naive CD4+ cells marked long-lived donors when set against aged donors. The lack of PBMC sorting stopped any conclusive naive versus antigen-experienced comparison. Age advanced and TCR beta diversity per million T cells fell, roughly linearly.

The CDR3 totals 17 residues. CDR1 is MNHNY and CDR2 is SVGAGI in the germline V gene (reference sequence). V shed 6 bases and J 5 bases; nucleotides not matched to a gene: 19. Isolation per sample recovered at least 7 million PBMCs. Alongside a J-beta primer mix, a sample-barcoded 5' primer served in a second PCR lasting roughly 7 to 11 cycles. TCRdb re-derived calls from the 5' RACE reads in MiXCR, one entry per CDR3 protein. The data contain roughly 2 million distinct CDR3 sequences, 40% to 55% of them singletons. Only a few counts were recorded for this clonotype. What it recognizes is unknown. J is TRBJ2-7 and V is TRBV6-6; 7 nucleotides align to TRBD1. Sample: blood. This clonotype originated in a woman aged 40 to 50 in good health. Here the CDR3 DNA reads TGTGCCAGCAGACCCGAAAGGACAGGTTTGGCTAGAGACGAGCAGTACTTC. The encoded protein is CASRPERTGLARDEQYF.